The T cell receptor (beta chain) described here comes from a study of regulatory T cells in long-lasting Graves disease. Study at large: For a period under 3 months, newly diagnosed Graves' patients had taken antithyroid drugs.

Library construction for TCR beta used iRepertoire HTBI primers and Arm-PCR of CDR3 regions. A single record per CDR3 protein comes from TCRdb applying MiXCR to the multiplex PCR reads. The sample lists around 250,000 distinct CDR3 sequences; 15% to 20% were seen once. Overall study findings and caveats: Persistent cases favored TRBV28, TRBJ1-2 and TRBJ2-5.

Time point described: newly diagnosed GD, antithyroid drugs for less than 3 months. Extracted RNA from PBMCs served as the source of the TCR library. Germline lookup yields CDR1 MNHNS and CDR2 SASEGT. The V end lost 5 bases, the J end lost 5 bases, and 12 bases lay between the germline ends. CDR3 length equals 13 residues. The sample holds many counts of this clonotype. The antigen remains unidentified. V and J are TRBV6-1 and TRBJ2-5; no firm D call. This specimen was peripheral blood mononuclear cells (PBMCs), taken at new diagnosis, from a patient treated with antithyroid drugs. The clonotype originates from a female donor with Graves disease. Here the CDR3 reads CASSTPPPETQYF. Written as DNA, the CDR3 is TGTGCCAGCAGTACACCCCCGCCTGAGACCCAGTACTTC.